A single T cell receptor (beta chain) is shown here with its context. Its antigen is not identified. The same CDR3 also results from other DNA sequences found in this sample. In the naive CD8 group, cells lacked CD45RO and were positively selected for CCR7, so terminally differentiated effector memory CD45RA+ cells were left out. These data come from a study of shared clonotypes between healthy human individuals. Study-level findings and limits: Larger richness was generally estimated for naive than memory subsets. Specimens sampled were limited to blood, with tissue repertoires likely differing.

Germline-derived CDR1 and CDR2 are SGHRS and YFSETQ. Trimming stripped 0 bases from V and 1 base from J, with 11 bases between. The CDR3 covers 15 residues. Assay used: immunoSEQ multiplex PCR; TCRdb lists only in-frame clones, some missing. The sample includes 1.5 million to 2.5 million clones, over 85% of them seen just once. The clonotype originates from a man between 18 and 35 years old in good health. The chain has TRBV5-1 and TRBJ2-7, with D perhaps assigned TRBD1 or TRBD2 (5 bases each). Sequences were obtained from naive CD8+ T cells sorted from blood. CDR3: CASSLGRGASYEQYF. The CDR3 bases are TGCGCCAGCAGCTTGGGTAGAGGGGCTTCCTACGAGCAGTACTTC.